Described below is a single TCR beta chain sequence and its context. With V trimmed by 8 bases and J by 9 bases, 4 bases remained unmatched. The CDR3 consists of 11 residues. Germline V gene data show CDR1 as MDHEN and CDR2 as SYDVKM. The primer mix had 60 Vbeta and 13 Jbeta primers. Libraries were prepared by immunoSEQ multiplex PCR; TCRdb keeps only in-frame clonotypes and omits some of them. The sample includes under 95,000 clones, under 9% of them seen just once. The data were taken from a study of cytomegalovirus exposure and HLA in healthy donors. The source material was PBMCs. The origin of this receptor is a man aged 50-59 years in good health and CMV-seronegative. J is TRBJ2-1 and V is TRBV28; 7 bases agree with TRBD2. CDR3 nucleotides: TGTGCCAGCGGACTAGTTTTTGAGCAGTTCTTC. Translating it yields CASGLVFEQFF.